The 14 T cell receptor beta chains below were found in one sample sequenced in a study of cytomegalovirus exposure and HLA in healthy donors. The PCR was carried out with 60 Vbeta primers and 13 Jbeta primers. Profiling relied on immunoSEQ multiplex PCR, and the TCRdb table lists in-frame clones only, not all of them. This table has about 120,000 clones, 80% to 85% appearing once. Specimen: PBMCs. These receptors came from a middle-aged woman in good health and CMV-seronegative.

This clone was observed a single time. The chain links TRBV5-1 to TRBJ2-1; 15 bases agree with TRBD2. Germline V gene sequence: CDR1 SGHRS, CDR2 YFSETQ. The trim removed 4 bases at V and 0 bases at J, leaving 17 bases unmatched. The CDR3 has 22 amino acids. The chain's CDR3 is CASSIGLAGGRSSPSSYNEQFF. CDR3 coding DNA: TGCGCCAGCAGCATCGGACTAGCGGGGGGGCGGAGTTCCCCGAGCTCCTACAATGAGCAGTTCTTC.

V usage is TRBV14 and J usage is TRBJ2-1; 7 bases match TRBD1. There are 13 residues in the CDR3. Germline assignment: CDR1 SGHDN and CDR2 FVKESK. After removal of 3 bases from V and 6 bases from J, the junction contained 2 bases not matched to a gene. CDR3 loop: CASSHAGGNEQFF. DNA for the CDR3: TGTGCCAGCAGCCATGCAGGGGGCAATGAGCAGTTCTTC.

The count of this clone is one. J is TRBJ2-5 and V is TRBV19; TRBD2 is a possible D gene (6 bases). Trimming pared 7 bases from V and 4 bases from J, leaving 13 bases between. The CDR3 is 13 amino acids. Germline V CDR1 and CDR2: LNHDA, SQIVND (reference sequence). The CDR3, as DNA: TGTGCCAGTACCCCTGGGGGGTCAGAGACCCAGTACTTC. It yields the protein CASTPGGSETQYF.

The chain links TRBV28 to TRBJ2-1; 8 nucleotides match TRBD1. The length of the CDR3 is 16 residues. From germline, CDR1 is MDHEN and CDR2 SYDVKM. With V trimmed by 3 bases and J by 6 bases, 10 bases remained unmatched. The CDR3 loop reads CASSFIKQGAGNEQFF. CDR3 DNA sequence: TGTGCCAGCAGTTTCATCAAGCAGGGGGCGGGCAATGAGCAGTTCTTC.

The chain employs TRBV4-3 and TRBJ1-5; D may be TRBD1 (6 bases). In germline, CDR1 is LGHNA, CDR2 YSLEER. The CDR3 sequence is 17 residues long. The V end was cut by 0 bases, the J end by 11 bases, with 23 bases between. The CDR3 region has the DNA TGCGCCAGCAGCCAAGAATTCCTGAGCCAACAGGGATCAGCCCAGCATTTT. Protein product: CASSQEFLSQQGSAQHF.

The chain links TRBV27 to TRBJ1-5, with 7 bases that match TRBD1. Per the germline V gene, CDR1 is MNHEY and CDR2 is SMNVEV (reference sequence). CDR3 length: 15 amino acids. Trimming took 5 bases from V and 3 from J; bases not matched to a gene: 7. CDR3 in DNA: TGTGCCAGCAGTAGAAGACAGGGAGACAATCAGCCCCAGCATTTT. Amino acid sequence: CASSRRQGDNQPQHF.

The chain joins TRBV5-6 to TRBJ2-5; D perhaps matches TRBD2 (7 bases). CDR1 and CDR2 from the germline V gene are SGHDT and YYEEEE. The CDR3 length is 17 residues. The V end lost 0 bases, the J end lost 2 bases, and 17 bases lay between the germline ends. CDR3 loop: CASSLAGAGDLQETQYF. The DNA of the CDR3 is TGTGCCAGCAGCTTGGCAGGGGCGGGGGACCTGCAAGAGACCCAGTACTTC. The complete variable domain, with remaining parts taken from reference TRBV5-6 and TRBJ2-5, reads DAGVTQSPTHLIKTRGQQVTLRCSPKSGHDTVSWYQQALGQGPQFIFQYYEEEERQRGNFPDRFSGHQFPNYSSELNVNALLLGDSALYLCASSLAGAGDLQETQYFGPGTRLLVL.

The rearrangement links TRBV5-6 to TRBJ2-7, with 8 bases that match TRBD2. The CDR3 covers 15 residues. V dropped 2 bases and J dropped 3; count of bases not matched to a gene: 7. CDR1 is SGHDT and CDR2 is YYEEEE in the germline V gene. This chain's CDR3 is CASSLEGLGLYEQYF. CDR3 nucleotide sequence: TGTGCCAGCAGCTTAGAGGGACTAGGGCTCTACGAGCAGTACTTC.

The chain combines TRBV5-6 with TRBJ2-5; 12 nucleotides match TRBD2. The end of the DNA aligns better with TRBJ2-7, so the J call may be wrong. Germline assignment: CDR1 SGHDT and CDR2 YYEEEE. The CDR3 is 15 residues long. CDR3 sequence (DNA): TGTGCCAGCAGCTCGCCGGGGACTAGCGGGTACGAGCAGTACTTC. This codes for CASSSPGTSGYEQYF.

The rearrangement uses TRBV6-5 and TRBJ1-1; D is ambiguous. Looked up from germline, CDR1 is MNHEY and CDR2 is SVGAGI. The length of the CDR3 is 14 residues. Trimming shortened V by 0 bases and J by 8 bases, and 13 bases separated the two germline ends. This chain's CDR3 is CASSYSYWAAEAFF. The CDR3 DNA is TGTGCCAGCAGTTACTCGTACTGGGCAGCAGAAGCTTTCTTT.

This chain uses TRBV5-5 with TRBJ1-2, with TRBD1 identical over 8 bases. Germline V gives CDR1 SGHKS, CDR2 YYEKEE (reference sequence). With 0 bases clipped from V and 5 bases from J, the junction kept 3 bases outside the gene matches. The CDR3 has 14 amino acids. CDR3 loop: CASSLADRVYGYTF. For the CDR3, the DNA is TGTGCCAGCAGCTTGGCGGACAGGGTATATGGCTACACCTTC.

The chain couples TRBV19 to TRBJ1-1, with D maybe TRBD1 (5 bases). V was clipped by 5 bases and J by 0 bases, with 13 bases between them. The CDR3 totals 15 residues. CDR1 and CDR2 from the germline V gene are LNHDA and SQIVND (reference sequence). CDR3 residues: CASSSRQIMNTEAFF. The CDR3 DNA follows: TGTGCCAGTAGTTCAAGACAGATCATGAACACTGAAGCTTTCTTT.

The chain employs TRBV6-6 and TRBJ2-1; 7 bases are shared with TRBD2. This CDR3 comprises 16 residues. The trim removed 5 bases at V and 3 bases at J, leaving 10 bases unmatched. Germline lookup yields CDR1 MNHNY and CDR2 SVGAGI (reference sequence). The CDR3 DNA is TGTGCCAGCAGTCCGCTTGGCGGGAGTCGCTACAATGAGCAGTTCTTC. Protein: CASSPLGGSRYNEQFF.

The V gene is TRBV15, the J gene TRBJ2-7, with TRBD2 matching 10 bases. The CDR3 is 16 amino acids. The germline V gene has CDR1 LNHNV and CDR2 YYDKDF (reference sequence). V lost 1 base, J lost 0 bases, and 3 bases stayed unmatched. The CDR3 nucleotides read TGTGCCACCAGCAGAGGACTAGCGGGCTACTCCTACGAGCAGTACTTC. Translating gives CATSRGLAGYSYEQYF.